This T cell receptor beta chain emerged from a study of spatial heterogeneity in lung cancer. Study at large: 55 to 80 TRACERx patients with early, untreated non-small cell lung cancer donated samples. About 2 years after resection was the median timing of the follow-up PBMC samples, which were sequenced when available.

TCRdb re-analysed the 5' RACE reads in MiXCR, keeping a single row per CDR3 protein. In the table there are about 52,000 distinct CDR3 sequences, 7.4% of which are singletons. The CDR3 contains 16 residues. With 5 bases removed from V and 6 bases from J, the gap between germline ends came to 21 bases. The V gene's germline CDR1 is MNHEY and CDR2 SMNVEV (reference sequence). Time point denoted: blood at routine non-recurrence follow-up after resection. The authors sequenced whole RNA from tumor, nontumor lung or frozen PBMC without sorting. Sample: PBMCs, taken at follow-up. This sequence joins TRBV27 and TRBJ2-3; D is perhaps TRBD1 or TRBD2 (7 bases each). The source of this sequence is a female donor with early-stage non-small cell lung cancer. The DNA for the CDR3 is TGTGCCAGCAGTGAATATGGCTGGCAGGGGGGGGATACGCAGTATTTT. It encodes CASSEYGWQGGDTQYF.